This TCR beta chain was obtained from a study of cytomegalovirus exposure and HLA in healthy donors. At the level of the study: According to later analysis, the same platform produced the 120 or so validation and several hundred first-cohort repertoires.

Worth noting for this clone: Its antigen is undetermined.

Regarding the study as a whole: There were a few CMV-associated chains whose specificity for CMV antigens was confirmed in vitro.

Germline values: CDR1 SGHRS, CDR2 YFSETQ. Losses at the gene ends were 0 bases for V and 1 base for J; bases not matched to a gene: 6. CDR3 length: 18 residues. The donors were part of the validation cohort of roughly 130 subjects. That cohort was separate from the first cohort, which comprised 666 subjects. Sequencing was performed with immunoSEQ multiplex PCR; in TCRdb, only in-frame clones are kept and a portion is missing. Of 97,000 or so clones listed, roughly 94% are singletons. The TCR was taken from a woman aged 18-29 years in good health and CMV-seronegative. What was sequenced was PBMCs. The chain links TRBV5-1 to TRBJ2-3, with 12 bases fitting TRBD2. The CDR3 is CASSLVGLAGRGTDTQYF. The CDR3 region has the DNA TGCGCCAGCAGCTTGGTGGGACTAGCGGGCCGGGGCACAGATACGCAGTATTTT.